A selection of T cell receptor beta chains follows, all from one sample in a study of naive and memory T cell subsets. In TCRdb, the 5' RACE reads were re-called with MiXCR into one record per CDR3 protein. The repertoire has more than 55,000 distinct CDR3 sequences, 6.5% to 8.5% of them found once; the top ten carry approximately 9.4%. The receptors were gathered from a female donor in good health. The conserved cysteine and the conserved F or W are not part of the CDR3 here.

TRBJ2-1 TRBV7-2 ASSLAAGNEQF
TRBJ1-5 TRBV5-1 ASSLGTGTSNQPQH
TRBJ2-2 TRBV10-3 AISDGTVTGELF
TRBJ1-2 TRBV7-9 ASSLNREVGYT
TRBJ1-2 TRBV5-1 ASSFGGQGAYGYT
TRBJ1-1 TRBV12-5 ASARATNTEAF
TRBJ2-2 TRBV20-1 SARKVQGYTGELF
TRBJ2-3 TRBV5-1 ASSPNDGTQY
TRBJ2-3 TRBV25-1 ASVDRGDCTDTQY
TRBJ2-2 TRBV6-1 ASSEVFRRDTGELF
TRBJ1-2 TRBV12-3/TRBV12-4 ASTIQGNYGDT
TRBJ1-1 TRBV20-1 SARDTIEAF
TRBJ2-5 TRBV28 ASATGGVGSETQY
TRBJ1-5 TRBV29-1 SVVWTRGQPQH